This T cell receptor (beta chain) was recovered during a study of blood T cell repertoires in COVID-19. The method was immunoSEQ multiplex PCR; TCRdb's version includes in-frame clones alone and lacks a portion of them. The sample has more than 95,000 clones; about 91% are singletons. This clonotype originated in a human donor in a cohort sampled during active COVID-19. The sample was peripheral blood.

This CDR3 is CASSQSPATGNSNQPQHF. The CDR3 nucleotides are TGCGCCAGCAGTCAATCCCCCGCGACAGGGAATAGCAATCAGCCCCAGCATTTT. The rearrangement uses TRBV23-1 and TRBJ1-5, with TRBD1 matching 7 bases. TRBV23-1 is annotated as an ORF whose role is uncertain. This CDR3 comprises 18 residues. J lost 0 bases, V lost 0 bases, and 8 bases had no gene match.